This is a list of T cell receptor beta chains from one sample in a study of CD8 T cells in ankylosing spondylitis. TCRdb ran MiXCR on the 5' RACE reads and lists one entry per CDR3 protein. The sample holds 340,000 or so distinct CDR3 sequences; 14% to 15% are singletons and the top ten take about 1%. Sequenced sample: blood, either unsorted or a sorted T cell fraction (not recorded which). The receptors come from a male donor with ankylosing spondylitis or in good health (not recorded which). Both conserved end residues are part of each CDR3. Fields, in order: CDR3 DNA, CDR3 protein, V gene, J gene, clone size, D gene. The D gene is left open where the match is weak. Not all rows give a size; the values are once, few, many and, for expanded clones, a class.

TGCAGTGCTAGCAGGGGAGGAGACAATCAGCCCCAGCATTTT,CSASRGGDNQPQHF,TRBV20-1,TRBJ1-5,few,NA
TGCAGTGCTAGAGATCCGACTAGCGGGGTAGCTGGGGCCAACGTCCTGACTTTC,CSARDPTSGVAGANVLTF,TRBV20-1,TRBJ2-6,few,TRBD2
TGTGCCAGCAGTCGACAGGTAGCCTACGAGCAGTACTTC,CASSRQVAYEQYF,TRBV2,TRBJ2-7,few,NA
TGCAGTGCTAGTCGGCCAAATGAGCAGTTCTTC,CSASRPNEQFF,TRBV20-1,TRBJ2-1,NA,NA
TGTGCCAGCAGCTTGGCGGGAGACAGGGGATGGGCAGATACGCAGTATTTT,CASSLAGDRGWADTQYF,TRBV5-5,TRBJ2-3,NA,TRBD1
TGTGCCAGCACCCCGGCGGGGACTGTCTATGGCTACACCTTC,CASTPAGTVYGYTF,TRBV12-3/TRBV12-4,TRBJ1-2,few,NA
TGCAGTGCTAGGACAGCGATCAATGAGCAGTTCTTC,CSARTAINEQFF,TRBV20-1,TRBJ2-1,NA,NA
TGTGCCTCAGTGGGACAGGGTGTGGGTACGCAGTATTTT,CASVGQGVGTQYF,TRBV5-5,TRBJ2-3,few,TRBD1
TGTGCCACCAGCAGTCCCGCGGGGACCGCCAAAAACATTCAGTACTTC,CATSSPAGTAKNIQYF,TRBV15,TRBJ2-4,many,NA
TGTGCCAGCAGCTTAGGGACAGGCACCTATGGCTACACCTTC,CASSLGTGTYGYTF,TRBV11-2,TRBJ1-2,few,TRBD1
TGCGCCAGCAGCTTGGATCAGGGGGGCGATACCTACAATGAGCAGTTCTTC,CASSLDQGGDTYNEQFF,TRBV5-1,TRBJ2-1,NA,NA
TGCGCCAGCAGCCCGGGGGGTGTCCTGAACACTGAAGCTTTCTTT,CASSPGGVLNTEAFF,TRBV5-1,TRBJ1-1,few,NA
TGTGCCAGCAGCTTAGAGACAGGGGCTGTCTATGGCTACACCTTC,CASSLETGAVYGYTF,TRBV11-2,TRBJ1-2,many,TRBD1
TGTGCCACCAACCTCTTCGGGGGAGTCACAGATACGCAGTATTTT,CATNLFGGVTDTQYF,TRBV15,TRBJ2-3,many,NA
TGTGCCAGCCGCGGGAGACCTAGCACAGATACGCAGTATTTT,CASRGRPSTDTQYF,TRBV6-1,TRBJ2-3,NA,TRBD2
TGCGCCAGCAGCCGGGTAGCCCCAGATACGCAGTATTTT,CASSRVAPDTQYF,TRBV4-1,TRBJ2-3,few,NA
TGCAGTGCTAGAGGGGTGAGCTTCTCCTCGGATTCACCCCTCCACTTT,CSARGVSFSSDSPLHF,TRBV20-1,TRBJ1-6,few,NA
TGCGCCAGCAGCCCCGGACAAAGGGCCGGGGAGCTGTTTTTT,CASSPGQRAGELFF,TRBV5-1,TRBJ2-2,few,NA
TGCAGCGTTGAATCAGGGACCAACTATGGCTACACCTTC,CSVESGTNYGYTF,TRBV29-1,TRBJ1-2,few,NA
TGTGCCAGCAGTCTCCAGGGGGCCGCGAACACCGGGGAGCTGTTTTTT,CASSLQGAANTGELFF,TRBV27,TRBJ2-2,NA,TRBD1
TGTGCCAGCAGACCCCGAGGGTTGGGTACTGAAGCTTTCTTT,CASRPRGLGTEAFF,TRBV27,TRBJ1-1,NA,NA
TGTGCCAGCAGTTTGGCAGCGGGGGTTATCAATGAGCAGTTCTTC,CASSLAAGVINEQFF,TRBV27,TRBJ2-1,many,TRBD2
TGCAGTGCTCCCGGGGCTCCTGCTAGCACAGATACGCAGTATTTT,CSAPGAPASTDTQYF,TRBV20-1,TRBJ2-3,NA,NA
TGCGCCAGCAGTGAGACAGCGTTCGAGCAGTACTTC,CASSETAFEQYF,TRBV10-2,TRBJ2-7,NA,NA
TGCGCCAGCAGCTTGCAAGAGGCCGGACCCCGCAATGAGCAGTTCTTC,CASSLQEAGPRNEQFF,TRBV5-1,TRBJ2-1,NA,NA
TGCGCCAGCAGCTTGATGGGAACCTCTGGGGCCAACGTCCTGACTTTC,CASSLMGTSGANVLTF,TRBV5-1,TRBJ2-6,NA,NA
TGTGCCACCGGGGGTGGGGGTACGCAGTATTTT,CATGGGGTQYF,TRBV6-6,TRBJ2-3,NA,NA
TGTGCCATCAGATCAACTAGCGGGAGAGTCAATGAGCAGTTCTTC,CAIRSTSGRVNEQFF,TRBV10-3,TRBJ2-1,few,TRBD2
TGTGCCAGCAGTACGCCAGGCGCCTATGGCTACACCTTC,CASSTPGAYGYTF,TRBV6-2/TRBV6-3,TRBJ1-2,NA,NA
TGCAGTCCTAGCGGGGGACCCTACGAGCAGTACTTC,CSPSGGPYEQYF,TRBV20-1,TRBJ2-7,NA,TRBD2
TGTGCCAGCAGACAGGCCCCCTCGGAGCAGTTCTTC,CASRQAPSEQFF,TRBV12-3/TRBV12-4,TRBJ2-1,NA,NA
TGCGCCAGCAGCCAAGGGAGACTAGCGGGAACAACCGGGGAGCTGTTTTTT,CASSQGRLAGTTGELFF,TRBV4-1,TRBJ2-2,NA,TRBD2
TGTGCCAGCAGCAAGGGCGGGGGAAAAGCTTTCTTT,CASSKGGGKAFF,TRBV21-1,TRBJ1-1,NA,NA
TGTGCCAGCACCCTTGCGGGGACGCCGTACGAGCAGTACTTC,CASTLAGTPYEQYF,TRBV7-2,TRBJ2-7,NA,NA
TGTGCCAGCAGCTCAGGACTAGTAGAGGAGACCCAGTACTTC,CASSSGLVEETQYF,TRBV7-2,TRBJ2-5,NA,TRBD2
TGCGCCAGCAGCTTGGACCGACTAGGGGGGACCGGGGAGCTGTTTTTT,CASSLDRLGGTGELFF,TRBV5-1,TRBJ2-2,few,NA
TGTGCCAGCATCGACAGCTACACTGAAGCTTTCTTT,CASIDSYTEAFF,TRBV6-1,TRBJ1-1,NA,NA
TGCAGTGCTAGAGAAGGGACGGCCGATGAGCAGTTCTTC,CSAREGTADEQFF,TRBV20-1,TRBJ2-1,few,NA
TGTGCCAGCAGCTTCCTCAGGGGGCAAGGGAGCTCCGGGGAGCTGTTTTTT,CASSFLRGQGSSGELFF,TRBV7-9,TRBJ2-2,NA,TRBD1
TGTGCCAGCAGTTTTCAGGGGGCCAGTGGGCCCCAGCATTTT,CASSFQGASGPQHF,TRBV12-3/TRBV12-4,TRBJ1-5,few,TRBD1
TGTGCCAGCTCACTACAGATGACAGGGATCACCGGGGAGCTGTTTTTT,CASSLQMTGITGELFF,TRBV18,TRBJ2-2,few,TRBD1
TGTGCCAGCAGCCACTCGGGGTTATCTAATGAAAAACTGTTTTTT,CASSHSGLSNEKLFF,TRBV3-1,TRBJ1-4,NA,NA
TGTGCCATCGGGGGGGGGAGGACTAGCGGGAGCACCTACAATGAGCAGTTCTTC,CAIGGGRTSGSTYNEQFF,TRBV10-3,TRBJ2-1,few,TRBD2
TGTGCCAGCAGCCAAGCAGCTGGTATTAGAAACACCATATATTTT,CASSQAAGIRNTIYF,TRBV14,TRBJ1-3,NA,NA
TGTGCCACCAGCAGAGTACTAGCGGGAGACTACAATGAGCAGTTCTTC,CATSRVLAGDYNEQFF,TRBV15,TRBJ2-1,few,TRBD2
TGTGCCAGCAGCTTAGCGCTGCGGGATGGCTACACCTTC,CASSLALRDGYTF,TRBV7-2,TRBJ1-2,few,NA
TGCGCCAGCAGCTTACGCCCGGACCGGAACACTGAAGCTTTCTTT,CASSLRPDRNTEAFF,TRBV5-1,TRBJ1-1,many,NA